This entry is about one T cell receptor beta chain. The PCR contained 60 Vbeta and 13 Jbeta primers. Measured with immunoSEQ multiplex PCR; TCRdb has only the in-frame clones, and not every one. The table has approximately 140,000 clones, less than 85% seen once. The data stem from a study of cytomegalovirus exposure and HLA in healthy donors. The CDR3 is 14 amino acids. Unmatched junction bases numbered 5, after V lost 3 bases and J lost 6 bases. Germline V CDR1 and CDR2: LNHDA, SQIVND (reference sequence). The TCR originated in a man aged 50 to 60 in good health and CMV-seropositive. Sample: PBMCs. The chain employs TRBV19 and TRBJ2-3; TRBD2 matches at 8 bases. CDR3 protein: CASSMAGGGDTQYF. CDR3 coding DNA: TGTGCCAGTAGTATGGCGGGAGGTGGGGATACGCAGTATTTT.